This T cell receptor beta chain was found in a study of blood T cell repertoires in COVID-19. Background on the study: Samples of COVID-19 (acute and convalescent) were obtained from the United States, Italy and Spain. PBMCs, B-cell-depleted T cells, or T cells provided the cDNA or gDNA that made up the material.

As processed by the authors: It was from reference gene primer amplification that nucleated cell counts were estimated. Generated by immunoSEQ multiplex PCR, the TCRdb table keeps only in-frame clones and is missing some. V, J and clone size reflect that table, while D and trimming were determined from the DNA. Among over 85,000 clones listed, about 90% were seen once. Trimming left V 5 bases short and J 2 bases short, with 15 bases between. This CDR3 region has 16 residues. From germline, CDR1 is SNHLY and CDR2 FYNNEI. The source is a human donor in a cohort sampled during active COVID-19. Sequencing input: peripheral blood. The rearrangement joins TRBV2 to TRBJ2-2; D might be TRBD2 (6 bases). CDR3 nucleotide sequence: TGTGCCAGCAGTACTGACGGGGGTTACAACACCGGGGAGCTGTTTTTT. Its translation is CASSTDGGYNTGELFF. The full variable domain, rest sourced from reference TRBV2 and TRBJ2-2, is EPEVTQTPSHQVTQMGQEVILRCVPISNHLYFYWYRQILGQKVEFLVSFYNNEISEKSEIFDDQFSVERPDGSNFTLKIRSTKLEDSAMYFCASSTDGGYNTGELFFGEGSRLTVL.